This entry lists 2 T cell receptor beta chains sequenced from one sample in a study of T cell responses to AZD1222 COVID-19 vaccine (TCRdb year 2021). This specimen's time point label, per the study, means: about 28 days (+/-7) after the second vaccine dose. The method was the immunoSEQ multiplex PCR assay. TCRdb limited this immuneACCESS table to in-frame rearrangements with V and J called. A share of clones is missing; checked studies link under half to unresolved V genes, and the rest is unexplained. Recorded for this sample are about 86,000 clones; roughly 90% of them occurred a single time. In total, the top ten clones hold about 12% of the sample. The sequences come from peripheral blood, collected 28 days after the second AZD1222 dose. The receptors here all came from an adult who received the AZD1222 COVID-19 vaccine.

The chain recombines TRBV4-1 with TRBJ2-5; no clear D gene. There are 15 residues in the CDR3. In germline, CDR1 is MGHRA, CDR2 YSYEKL. Trimming left V 0 bases short and J 0 bases short, with 8 bases between. CDR3 amino acids: CASSQEPDYQETQYF. The CDR3 region has the DNA TGCGCCAGCAGCCAAGAGCCAGACTACCAAGAGACCCAGTACTTC.

This chain connects TRBV10-3 to TRBJ2-1, with D tentatively TRBD1 or TRBD2 (5 bases each). V was pared by 6 bases and J by 7 bases, with 16 bases between. This CDR3 spans 14 amino acids. Germline CDR1 and CDR2: ENHRY and SYGVKD. In DNA, the CDR3 is TGTGCCATCAGCCGGGACCAAGCGGTGAATGAGCAGTTCTTC. Protein sequence: CAISRDQAVNEQFF.